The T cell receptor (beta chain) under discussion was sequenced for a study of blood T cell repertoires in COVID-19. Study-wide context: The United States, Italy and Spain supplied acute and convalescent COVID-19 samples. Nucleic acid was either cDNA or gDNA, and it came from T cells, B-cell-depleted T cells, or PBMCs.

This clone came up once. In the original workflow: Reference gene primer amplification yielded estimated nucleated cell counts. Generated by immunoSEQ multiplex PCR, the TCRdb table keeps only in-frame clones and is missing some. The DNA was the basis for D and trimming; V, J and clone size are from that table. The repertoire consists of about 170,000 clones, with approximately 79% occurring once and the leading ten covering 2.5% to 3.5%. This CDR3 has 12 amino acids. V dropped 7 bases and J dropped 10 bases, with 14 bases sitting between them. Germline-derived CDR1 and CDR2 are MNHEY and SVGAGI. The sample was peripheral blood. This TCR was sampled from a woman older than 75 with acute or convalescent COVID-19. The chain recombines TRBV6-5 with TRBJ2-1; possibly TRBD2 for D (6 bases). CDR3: CASTNPGAEQFF. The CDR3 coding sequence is TGTGCCAGCACTAATCCGGGAGCGGAGCAGTTCTTC.